This T cell receptor beta chain came from a study of T cells in localized non-small cell lung cancer. Whole-study results and caveats: Adjacent lung exhibited a median of about 50 among the 100 most abundant tumor clones. Uninvolved adjacent lung showed the highest T cell clonality, exceeding tumor.

On this clone itself: No antigen is known for it.

Clones were sequenced by immunoSEQ multiplex PCR, and TCRdb holds only the in-frame ones, with some missing. The sample includes 2,000 or so clones, approximately 25% seen only once; the top ten take about a sixth. Nonneoplastic adjacent lung devoid of atypia was obtained no less than 2 cm from the tumor margin. Per germline, CDR1 SGHNT and CDR2 YENEEA. V was pared by 5 bases and J by 4 bases, with 6 bases of the junction left unmatched. This CDR3 is built from 14 residues. Sample: normal lung tissue next to the tumor, taken before any cancer treatment. This sequence joins TRBV11-3 and TRBJ1-2; 8 bases are a match to TRBD1. This sequence was found in a male donor at least 60 years old with stage I lung adenocarcinoma. The chain's CDR3 is CASSRTGFGYGYTF. CDR3 DNA: TGTGCCAGCAGCCGGACAGGGTTTGGCTATGGCTACACCTTC.